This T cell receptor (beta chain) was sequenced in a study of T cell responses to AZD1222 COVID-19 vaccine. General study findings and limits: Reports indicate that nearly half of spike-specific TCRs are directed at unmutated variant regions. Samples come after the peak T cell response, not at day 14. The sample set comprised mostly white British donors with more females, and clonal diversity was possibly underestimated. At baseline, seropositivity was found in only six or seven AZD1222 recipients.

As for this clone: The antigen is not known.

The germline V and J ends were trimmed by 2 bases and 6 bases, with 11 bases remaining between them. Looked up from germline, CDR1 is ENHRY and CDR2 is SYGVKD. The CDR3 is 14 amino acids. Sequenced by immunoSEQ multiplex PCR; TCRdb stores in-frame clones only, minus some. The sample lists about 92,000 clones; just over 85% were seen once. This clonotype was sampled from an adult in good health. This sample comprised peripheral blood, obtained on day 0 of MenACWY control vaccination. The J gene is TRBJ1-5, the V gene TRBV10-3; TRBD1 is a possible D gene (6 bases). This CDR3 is CAISEQGGTQPQHF. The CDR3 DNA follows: TGTGCCATCAGTGAGCAAGGGGGGACTCAGCCCCAGCATTTT.